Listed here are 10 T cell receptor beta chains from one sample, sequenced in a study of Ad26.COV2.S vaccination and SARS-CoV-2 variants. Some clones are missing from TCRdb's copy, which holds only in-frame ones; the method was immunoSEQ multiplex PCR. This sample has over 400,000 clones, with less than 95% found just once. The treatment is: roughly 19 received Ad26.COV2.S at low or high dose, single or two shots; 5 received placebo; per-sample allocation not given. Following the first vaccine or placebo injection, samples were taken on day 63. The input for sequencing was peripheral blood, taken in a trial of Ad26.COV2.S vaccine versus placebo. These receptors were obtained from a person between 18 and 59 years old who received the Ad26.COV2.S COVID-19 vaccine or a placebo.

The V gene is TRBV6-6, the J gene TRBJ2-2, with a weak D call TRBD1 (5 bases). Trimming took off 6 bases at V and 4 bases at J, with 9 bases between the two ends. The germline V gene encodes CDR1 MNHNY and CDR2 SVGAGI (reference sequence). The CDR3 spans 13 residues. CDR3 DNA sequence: TGTGCCAGCAGGGACACGGGCACCGGGGAGCTGTTTTTT. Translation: CASRDTGTGELFF.

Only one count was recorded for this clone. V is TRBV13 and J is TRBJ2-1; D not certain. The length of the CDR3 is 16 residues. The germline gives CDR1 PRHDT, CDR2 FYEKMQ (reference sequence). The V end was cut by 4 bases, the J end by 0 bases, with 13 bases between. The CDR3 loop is CASSSPGPSSYNEQFF. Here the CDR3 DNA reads TGTGCCAGCAGCTCCCCCGGGCCGAGCTCCTACAATGAGCAGTTCTTC.

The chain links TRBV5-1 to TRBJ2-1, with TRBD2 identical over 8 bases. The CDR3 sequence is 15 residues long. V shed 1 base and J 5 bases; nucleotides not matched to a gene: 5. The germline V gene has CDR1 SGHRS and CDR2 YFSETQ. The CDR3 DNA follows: TGCGCCAGCAGCTTGAGCGGGAGCGGGGACAATGAGCAGTTCTTC. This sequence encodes CASSLSGSGDNEQFF.

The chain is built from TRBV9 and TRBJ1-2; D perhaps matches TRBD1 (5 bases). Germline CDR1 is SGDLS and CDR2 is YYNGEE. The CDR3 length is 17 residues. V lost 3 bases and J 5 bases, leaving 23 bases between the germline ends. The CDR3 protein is CASSGAGRGGGNYGYTF. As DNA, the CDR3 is TGTGCCAGCAGCGGGGCCGGTAGGGGAGGAGGGAATTATGGCTACACCTTC.

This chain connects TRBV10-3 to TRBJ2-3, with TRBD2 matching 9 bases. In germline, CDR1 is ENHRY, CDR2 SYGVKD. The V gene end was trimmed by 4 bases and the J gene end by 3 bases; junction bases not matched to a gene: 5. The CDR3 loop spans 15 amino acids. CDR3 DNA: TGTGCCATCAGTGGCGGGGCGGGAGGGACAGATACGCAGTATTTT. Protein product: CAISGGAGGTDTQYF.

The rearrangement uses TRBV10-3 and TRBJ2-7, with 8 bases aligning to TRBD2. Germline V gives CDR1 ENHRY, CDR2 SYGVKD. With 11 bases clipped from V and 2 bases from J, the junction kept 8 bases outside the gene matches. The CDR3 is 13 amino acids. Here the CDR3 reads CAFARGGAYEQYF. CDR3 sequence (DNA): TGTGCCTTCGCTCGGGGGGGAGCCTACGAGCAGTACTTC.

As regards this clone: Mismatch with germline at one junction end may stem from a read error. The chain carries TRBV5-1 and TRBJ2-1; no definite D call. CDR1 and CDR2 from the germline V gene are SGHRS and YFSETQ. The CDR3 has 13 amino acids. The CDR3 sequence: CASSPGSFNEQFF. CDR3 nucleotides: TGCGCCAGCAGCCCTGGTTCCTTCAATGAGCAGTTCTTC. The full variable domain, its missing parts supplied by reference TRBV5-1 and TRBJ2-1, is KAGVTQTPRYLIKTRGQQVTLSCSPISGHRSVSWYQQTPGQGLQFLFEYFSETQRNKGNFPGRFSGRQFSNSRSEMNVSTLELGDSALYLCASSPGSFNEQFFGPGTRLTVL.

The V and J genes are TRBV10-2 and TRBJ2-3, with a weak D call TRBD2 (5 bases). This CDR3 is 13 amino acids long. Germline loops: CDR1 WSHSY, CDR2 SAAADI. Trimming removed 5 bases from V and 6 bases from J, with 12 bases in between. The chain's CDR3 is CASSKEGWDTQYF. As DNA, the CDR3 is TGCGCCAGCAGTAAAGAGGGTTGGGATACGCAGTATTTT.

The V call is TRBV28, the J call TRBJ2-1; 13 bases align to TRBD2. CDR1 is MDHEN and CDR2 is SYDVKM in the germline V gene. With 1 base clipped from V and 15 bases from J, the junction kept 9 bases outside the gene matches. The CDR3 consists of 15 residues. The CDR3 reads CASSLLGLAGTDGFF. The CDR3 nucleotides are TGTGCCAGCAGTTTATTGGGACTAGCGGGAACGGATGGGTTCTTC.

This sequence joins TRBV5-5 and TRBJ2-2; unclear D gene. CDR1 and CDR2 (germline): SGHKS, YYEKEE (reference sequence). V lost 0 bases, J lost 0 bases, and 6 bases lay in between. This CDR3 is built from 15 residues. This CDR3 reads CASSLVTTNTGELFF. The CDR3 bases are TGTGCCAGCAGCTTGGTTACAACGAACACCGGGGAGCTGTTTTTT. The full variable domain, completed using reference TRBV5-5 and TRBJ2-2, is DAGVTQSPTHLIKTRGQQVTLRCSPISGHKSVSWYQQVLGQGPQFIFQYYEKEERGRGNFPDRFSARQFPNYSSELNVNALLLGDSALYLCASSLVTTNTGELFFGEGSRLTVL.